This T cell receptor beta chain was observed in a study of T cells after yellow fever vaccination. This CDR3 has 12 residues. Germline CDR1 is SGHRS and CDR2 is YFSETQ. V lost 2 bases, J lost 3 bases, and 5 bases lay in between. MiXCR, run by TCRdb on the 5' RACE reads, gives a single entry per CDR3 protein. In the table there are roughly 500,000 distinct CDR3 sequences, over 15% of which are singletons. This clonotype was picked up a small number of times. The V gene is TRBV5-1, the J gene TRBJ2-5; D remains ambiguous. This receptor was taken from a man aged 30 to 45 who received the YFV17D yellow fever vaccine. Sequencing was performed on PBMCs, taken 15 days after the yellow fever booster vaccination. The CDR3 DNA reads as TGCGCCAGCAGCTTTACAGAAGAGACCCAGTACTTC. Its translation: CASSFTEETQYF.